This T cell receptor (beta chain) is drawn from a study of cytomegalovirus exposure and HLA in healthy donors. Background on the study: As an earlier analysis found, 150 million to 200 million T cells yielded approximately 100 million unique TCR beta sequences. Study results and limitations: Available immune exposure information covered CMV serostatus only. Presence/absence analysis assumed near-uniform sequencing depth across donors.

Use of 60 Vbeta and 13 Jbeta primers characterized the PCR. Using immunoSEQ multiplex PCR, the repertoire was profiled, and TCRdb retains in-frame clones only, with some absent. The table includes roughly 180,000 clones, 65% to 85% detected once. In regard to this clone: The antigen remains unidentified.

Despite likely unrecorded immune exposures, the donors were nominally healthy at the time of sampling. The TCR was taken from a male donor in good health and CMV-seronegative. Sequenced: PBMCs.

The CDR3 is CASSLSSQVANEKLFF. The CDR3 DNA reads as TGTGCCAGCAGCTTAAGTTCTCAGGTGGCTAATGAAAAACTGTTTTTT. V gene TRBV7-8 combines with J gene TRBJ1-4, with unresolved D. This CDR3 has 16 amino acids. The V end was cut by 2 bases, the J end by 3 bases, with 13 bases between. Germline assignment: CDR1 SGHVS and CDR2 FQNEAQ.